What follows are 8 T cell receptor beta chains derived from one specimen sequenced in a study of blood T cell repertoires in COVID-19. Clones were sequenced by immunoSEQ multiplex PCR, and TCRdb holds only the in-frame ones, with some missing. The profile shows 150,000 to 200,000 clones, roughly 84% of them singletons. Sequencing was carried out using peripheral blood. These receptors originate from a woman in her seventies with COVID-19, enrolled during active disease.

The rearrangement uses TRBV29-1 and TRBJ2-7; D might be TRBD1 (6 bases). The CDR3 contains 13 residues. Germline loops: CDR1 SQVTM, CDR2 ANQGSEA. Trimming took 6 bases from V and 8 from J, leaving 20 bases between them. The CDR3 coding sequence is TGCAGCGTGGATACAGGGATCCCCTTCAAGCAGTACTTC. As protein: CSVDTGIPFKQYF.

The chain links TRBV28 to TRBJ2-2, with D uncertain. Between the trimmed V and J ends, which lost 5 bases and 6 bases, there was a span of 10 bases. CDR1 and CDR2 (germline): MDHEN, SYDVKM. This CDR3 has 13 amino acids. CDR3 sequence reads: CASSLSFPGELFF. The CDR3 DNA sequence: TGTGCCAGCAGTCTCTCCTTCCCCGGGGAGCTGTTTTTT. The full variable domain, its missing parts supplied by reference TRBV28 and TRBJ2-2, is DVKVTQSSRYLVKRTGEKVFLECVQDMDHENMFWYRQDPGLGLRLIYFSYDVKMKEKGDIPEGYSVSREKKERFSLILESASTNQTSMYLCASSLSFPGELFFGEGSRLTVL.

Here the CDR3 reads CTSSEVLRGNEQFF. CDR3 nucleotides: TGCACCAGCAGTGAGGTCCTCAGGGGGAATGAGCAGTTCTTC. This chain uses TRBV1 with TRBJ2-1; whether TRBD1, the table's D call, matches the DNA was not checked. TRBV1 constitutes a pseudogene. The CDR3 is made up of 14 amino acids.

This clone was detected only once. At the DNA level, this CDR3 is encoded by other sequences in the same sample as well. This chain links TRBV5-4 with TRBJ2-1, with a weak D call TRBD2 (5 bases). The germline gives CDR1 SGHNT, CDR2 YYREEE (reference sequence). The CDR3 length is 14 residues. With 4 bases removed from V and 0 bases from J, the gap between germline ends came to 8 bases. CDR3 DNA: TGTGCCAGCAGCCCCCGGGACTCCTACAATGAGCAGTTCTTC. The encoded protein is CASSPRDSYNEQFF.

The sample holds a few counts of this clone. V usage is TRBV7-9 and J usage is TRBJ2-1, with D perhaps TRBD2 (7 bases). CDR1 is SEHNR and CDR2 is FQNEAQ in the germline V gene (reference sequence). This CDR3 region has 13 residues. V lost 7 bases and J lost 5, with 12 bases in between. The CDR3 DNA reads TGTGCCAGCAAGAGCGGGACAAACAATGAGCAGTTCTTC. Translation: CASKSGTNNEQFF.

The chain carries TRBV6-5 and TRBJ1-1; 10 nucleotides align to TRBD1. Trimming at V came to 8 bases and at J to 3 bases, leaving 9 bases not matched to a gene. Germline lookup yields CDR1 MNHEY and CDR2 SVGAGI. The CDR3 consists of 15 residues. The CDR3 DNA reads TGTGCCAGCGGGGCTCCAGACAGGGGGCACACTGAAGCTTTCTTT. It encodes CASGAPDRGHTEAFF.

V usage is TRBV6-4 and J usage is TRBJ2-3; 7 bases are a match to TRBD2. With 0 bases clipped from V and 6 bases from J, the junction kept 6 bases outside the gene matches. The CDR3 totals 15 residues. Germline CDR1 and CDR2: MRHNA and SNTAGT. The CDR3 protein is CASSDSGGSGDTQYF. In DNA, the CDR3 is TGTGCCAGCAGTGACTCGGGCGGGAGTGGCGATACGCAGTATTTT.

V and J are TRBV6-5 and TRBJ1-2; D may be TRBD1 (5 bases). Germline V gives CDR1 MNHEY, CDR2 SVGAGI. The CDR3 has 15 amino acids. V lost 2 bases, J lost 6 bases, and 16 bases lay in between. The CDR3 protein is CASSYTREGRHGYTF. In DNA form, the CDR3 reads TGTGCCAGCAGTTACACTCGGGAGGGACGGCATGGCTACACCTTC.